This T cell receptor (beta chain) was identified in a study of cytomegalovirus exposure and HLA in healthy donors. Germline lookup yields CDR1 MNHEY and CDR2 SVGAGI. The CDR3 loop spans 14 amino acids. Trimming removed 6 bases from V and 1 base from J, with 7 bases in between. Study-wide points: Earlier analysis found most TCR beta V segments productive about 87% or about 30% of the time.

The PCR employed 60 Vbeta primers together with 13 Jbeta primers. TCRdb's table, derived via immunoSEQ multiplex PCR, lists solely in-frame clones and lacks some. Its table lists some 96,000 clones. Concerning this clone: Antigen unknown.

The receptor comes from a woman in her twenties or thirties in good health and CMV-seronegative. Input material: PBMCs. The J gene is TRBJ2-6, the V gene TRBV6-5; D not certain. For the CDR3, the DNA is TGTGCCAGCAGCCCTACTTCTGGGGCCAACGTCCTGACTTTC. It is translated as CASSPTSGANVLTF.